This T cell receptor (beta chain) derives from a study of blood T cell repertoires in COVID-19. Study in general: Sites in the United States, Italy and Spain provided acute and convalescent COVID-19 samples. T cells, B-cell-depleted T cells, or PBMCs provided the cDNA or gDNA that served as material.

The CDR3 runs 18 residues. Unmatched junction bases numbered 16, after V lost 3 bases and J lost 6 bases. CDR1 is SEHNR, CDR2 FQNEAQ, per germline (reference sequence). This clone occurred a few times. Per the study methods: Scientists estimated how many nucleated cells there were by amplifying reference gene primers. Here immunoSEQ multiplex PCR was the method, and the copy in TCRdb shows in-frame clones only, minus some. The V and J calls and the clone size are those of that table, but D and trimming were determined from the DNA. The data contain about 300,000 clones, 89% of them singletons. The chain carries TRBV7-9 and TRBJ1-4; the match to TRBD1 covers 7 bases. Sequencing input: peripheral blood. This sequence was found in a man aged 18 to 35 who had recovered from COVID-19. The CDR3 sequence is CASSFATGIYLGDEKLFF. CDR3 DNA sequence: TGTGCCAGCAGCTTCGCGACAGGGATTTATCTCGGAGATGAAAAACTGTTTTTT.